These T cell receptor beta chains were read from a single sample in a study of blood T cell repertoires in COVID-19. Some clones are missing from TCRdb's copy, which holds only in-frame ones; the method was immunoSEQ multiplex PCR. There are about 250,000 clones in the sample; 88% occur only once, and about 3.1% lies in the top ten. Material: PBMCs or T cells enriched from blood (not recorded which). These receptors were obtained from a woman between 40 and 55 years old who had been exposed to COVID-19. CDR3s include the opening cysteine and the closing phenylalanine or tryptophan. A D gene is named only where the DNA matches it firmly. Some rows have no size entry. The others give once, few or many, or a class for an expanded clone.

v_gene	abundance	d_gene	j_gene	CDR3nt	CDR3aa
TRBV27	.	TRBD1	TRBJ1-1	TGTGCCAGCAGACCCACAGGGGGAGTAGGGAGTCGGGACACTGAAGCTTTCTTT	CASRPTGGVGSRDTEAFF
TRBV28	.	.	TRBJ1-1	TGTGCCAGCAGTTATCCGTTGAACACTGAAGCTTTCTTT	CASSYPLNTEAFF
TRBV28	.	TRBD2	TRBJ2-7	TGTGCCAGCAGTTTCTCCCTAAAAATAGCGGGGGGGATCTACGAGCAGTACTTC	CASSFSLKIAGGIYEQYF
TRBV14	once	TRBD2	TRBJ2-5	TGTGCCAGCAGCCAATCCCGACTAGCGGGAGGGCGTTCGGAGACCCAGTACTTC	CASSQSRLAGGRSETQYF
TRBV28	.	TRBD1	TRBJ1-2	TGTGCCAGCAGTTTATTCGGACAGGCCCTGGGAGGCTACACCTTC	CASSLFGQALGGYTF
TRBV28	.	.	TRBJ1-2	TGTGCCAGCAGTTTCTCAGGGAATTTCTATGGCTACACCTTC	CASSFSGNFYGYTF
TRBV10-3	.	TRBD1	TRBJ1-2	TGTGCCATCAGCACAAGGACAGGGAAATATGGCTACACCTTC	CAISTRTGKYGYTF
TRBV2	once	.	TRBJ1-6	TGTGCCAGCAGTGAAGCGGGGGGGGTGAGCTCCTATAATTCACCCCTCCACTTT	CASSEAGGVSSYNSPLHF
TRBV6-1	few	TRBD2	TRBJ2-5	TGTGCCAGCAGTGTGGCAGCGGGGGCCTCGCAAGAGACCCAGTACTTC	CASSVAAGASQETQYF
TRBV29-1	.	.	TRBJ2-5	TGCAGCGTTCGACCGGGACTGGGTGGGGAGACCCAGTACTTC	CSVRPGLGGETQYF
TRBV30	.	.	TRBJ2-3	TGTGCCTGGAGTCCAGGGGCCCGCACAGATACGCAGTATTTT	CAWSPGARTDTQYF
TRBV7-6	.	.	TRBJ2-7	TGTGCCAGCAGCTTTATCCCGATTGGGAGGACGGGATTAGGCTACGAGCAGTACTTC	CASSFIPIGRTGLGYEQYF
TRBV18	.	TRBD1	TRBJ1-4	TGTGCCAGCTCACCCCCTGAGGGGGCTGGAGAAAAACTGTTTTTT	CASSPPEGAGEKLFF
TRBV5-1	.	TRBD1	TRBJ1-2	TGCGCCAGCAGCCCGGGGGACAGACGGAACGGGAATAACTATGGCTACACCTTC	CASSPGDRRNGNNYGYTF
TRBV6-2/TRBV6-3	many	TRBD2	TRBJ2-5	TGTGCCAGCAGTTCACTAGCGGGGGAAGAGACCCAGTACTTC	CASSSLAGEETQYF
TRBV11-2	.	TRBD1	TRBJ2-1	TGTGCCAGCAGCTTAGCGGACAGGAGCGATGAGCAGTTCTTC	CASSLADRSDEQFF
TRBV4-1	.	TRBD1	TRBJ1-4	TGCGCCAGCAGCCAAGGGGACAGAGTTGCAACTAATGAAAAACTGTTTTTT	CASSQGDRVATNEKLFF